This is a list of T cell receptor beta chains from one sample in a study of shared clonotypes between healthy human individuals. The table came from immunoSEQ multiplex PCR; TCRdb's copy has only in-frame clones and leaves some out. Of under 750,000 clones in the sample, around 70% were seen once. Sequenced sample: memory CD4+ T cells sorted from blood. These receptors were taken from a woman aged 25 to 39 in good health. Both conserved end residues are part of each CDR3. The D gene is left open where the match is weak. Only part of the rows carry a size: once, few, many, or a class if the clone is expanded.

>TRBV7-7|TRBJ2-5|.|.
CASSPTGNLVETQYF
TGTGCCAGCAGCCCGACCGGGAATCTGGTCGAGACCCAGTACTTC
>TRBV7-2|TRBJ1-4|.|TRBD1
CASSLDTGEEKLFF
TGTGCCAGCAGCTTAGATACAGGGGAGGAAAAACTGTTTTTT
>TRBV5-1|TRBJ2-5|.|TRBD1
CASSHNRGQETQYF
TGCGCCAGCAGCCATAACAGGGGGCAGGAGACCCAGTACTTC
>TRBV5-1|TRBJ2-5|.|.
CASERALGETQYF
TGCGCCAGCGAGCGGGCCCTAGGGGAGACCCAGTACTTC
>TRBV7-9|TRBJ2-1|.|.
CASRGGNVYNEQFF
TGTGCCAGCCGGGGCGGGAACGTCTACAATGAGCAGTTCTTC
>TRBV18|TRBJ2-1|.|TRBD2
CASSHKRESYYNEQFF
TGTGCCAGCTCACATAAGCGGGAGAGTTACTACAATGAGCAGTTCTTC
>TRBV11-2|TRBJ2-7|once|TRBD1
CASSETSGTGNYEQYF
TGTGCCAGCAGCGAGACCTCGGGGACAGGGAACTACGAGCAGTACTTC
>TRBV19|TRBJ2-1|.|.
CAVRGDLNEQFF
TGTGCCGTGAGGGGAGATTTGAATGAGCAGTTCTTC
>TRBV29-1|TRBJ2-4|many|TRBD2
CSVVLAGLVNIQYF
TGCAGCGTTGTCCTAGCGGGGTTAGTGAACATTCAGTACTTC
>TRBV27|TRBJ2-5|.|.
CASGGYQETQYF
TGTGCCAGCGGTGGGTACCAAGAGACCCAGTACTTC